This T cell receptor beta chain was retrieved from a study of human T cells and chemical hapten exposure. TCRdb recomputed calls from the RACE reads with MiXCR, one row per CDR3 protein. The sample holds 150,000 to 200,000 distinct CDR3 sequences, about 27% seen once. The CDR3 extends over 13 amino acids. V dropped 0 bases and J dropped 5 bases, with 5 bases sitting between them. Per germline, CDR1 SGDLS and CDR2 YYNGEE. Study-wide results and caveats: Sensitizing with DPC caused no change in TCRs above 1 in 1000 frequency.

Time point denoted: patch test 3, about 24 weeks after DPC sensitization. Indicated treatment: therapeutic diphenylcyclopropenone sensitization with weekly scalp DPC. For this clonotype: The antigen remains undetermined.

This chain joins TRBV9 and TRBJ2-2, with D hard to call. The sample here was whole blood, taken in connection with sensitization to the hapten diphenylcyclopropenone (DPC). This sequence originates from a woman in her late teens or twenties with alopecia areata. Some clones in this sample may be carry-over from other donors' samples. CDR3 protein: CASSVVGTGELFF. In DNA form, the CDR3 reads TGTGCCAGCAGCGTAGTCGGGACCGGGGAGCTGTTTTTT.